The 30 T cell receptor beta chains given below trace back to one sample, sequenced in a study of shared clonotypes between healthy human individuals. Sequencing used immunoSEQ multiplex PCR; TCRdb keeps in-frame clones, though not all of them. Of just over 2,000,000 clones in the sample, about 94% were seen once. CD8 cells classed as naive were CD45RO-negative and positively selected for CCR7, excluding terminally differentiated effector memory CD45RA+ cells. The sample was naive CD8+ T cells sorted from blood. These receptors all come from a man between 18 and 35 years old in good health.

This chain connects TRBV29-1 to TRBJ2-7; D is perhaps TRBD1 (6 bases). The germline V gene has CDR1 SQVTM and CDR2 ANQGSEA. CDR3 length: 18 amino acids. V gave up 2 bases and J gave up 0 bases, with 23 bases separating them. Written as DNA, the CDR3 is TGCAGCGTTGAAAATCGGGCCGAACGGTGGGACACCTCCTACGAGCAGTACTTC. The encoded protein is CSVENRAERWDTSYEQYF.

This sequence joins TRBV7-9 and TRBJ2-4, with D perhaps TRBD2 (6 bases). V lost 4 bases to trimming and J lost 3 bases, with 13 bases between them. Germline V gives CDR1 SEHNR, CDR2 FQNEAQ (reference sequence). This CDR3 has 15 residues. The CDR3 protein is CASSSAGMVKNIQYF. The CDR3 region has the DNA TGTGCCAGCAGCTCGGCGGGGATGGTCAAAAACATTCAGTACTTC.

The J gene is TRBJ1-1, the V gene TRBV28; 7 bases map to TRBD1. V lost 7 bases and J lost 7; bases outside the gene matches: 12. The germline CDR1 and CDR2 sequences are MDHEN and SYDVKM. This CDR3 spans 14 amino acids. The CDR3 DNA reads TGTGCCAGCACCGCGGACAGGTATTATTATGAAGCTTTCTTT. Translation: CASTADRYYYEAFF. Variable domain in full (rest from reference TRBV28 and TRBJ1-1): DVKVTQSSRYLVKRTGEKVFLECVQDMDHENMFWYRQDPGLGLRLIYFSYDVKMKEKGDIPEGYSVSREKKERFSLILESASTNQTSMYLCASTADRYYYEAFFGQGTRLTVV.

The V call is TRBV2, the J call TRBJ2-3, with 8 bases aligning to TRBD1. The CDR3 sequence is 17 residues long. V lost 0 bases and J lost 2; bases outside the gene matches: 7. The germline V gene has CDR1 SNHLY and CDR2 FYNNEI. CDR3 nucleotide sequence: TGTGCCAGCAGTGAAGCGGCAACAGGGGGACTCACAGATACGCAGTATTTT. Translation: CASSEAATGGLTDTQYF. The full variable domain, with the rest looked up from reference TRBV2 and TRBJ2-3, is EPEVTQTPSHQVTQMGQEVILRCVPISNHLYFYWYRQILGQKVEFLVSFYNNEISEKSEIFDDQFSVERPDGSNFTLKIRSTKLEDSAMYFCASSEAATGGLTDTQYFGPGTRLTVL.

The chain uses TRBV6-1 and TRBJ1-6; TRBD1 agrees at 8 bases. Germline-derived CDR1 and CDR2 are MNHNS and SASEGT. Trimming cost V 2 bases and J 6 bases; bases outside gene matches: 9. The CDR3 is 17 residues long. CDR3 in amino acids: CASSEMGQALFNSPLHF. DNA for the CDR3: TGTGCCAGCAGTGAAATGGGACAGGCTCTATTTAATTCACCCCTCCACTTT.

CDR3 residues: CASSLRMNTEAFF. CDR3 DNA sequence: TGTGCCAGCAGTTTACGGATGAACACTGAAGCTTTCTTT. The V gene is TRBV13, the J gene TRBJ1-1, with D unclear. Germline V gene lookup returns CDR1 PRHDT and CDR2 FYEKMQ (reference sequence). V was pared by 6 bases and J by 0 bases, with 8 bases between. This CDR3 comprises 13 residues.

Points on this clone: The sample holds other DNA sequences that translate to the same CDR3. This rearrangement joins TRBV6-5 to TRBJ2-7, with D perhaps TRBD1 (5 bases). V was trimmed by 6 bases and J by 2 bases, leaving 11 bases between them. Germline V lookup: CDR1 MNHEY, CDR2 SVGAGI. CDR3 size: 13 residues. This CDR3 is CASSSAGTYEQYF. Here the CDR3 DNA reads TGTGCCAGCAGCTCAGCAGGGACCTACGAGCAGTACTTC.

Comments on this clone: Other DNA sequences within the sample encode an identical CDR3. CDR3 sequence (DNA): TGTGCCAGCAGAGGGACTAGCGGGAGCGATGAGCAGTTCTTC. Residues: CASRGTSGSDEQFF. V and J are TRBV2 and TRBJ2-1; 14 positions agree with TRBD2. There are 14 residues in the CDR3. V was clipped by 6 bases and J by 8 bases; unmatched bases: 3. CDR1 is SNHLY and CDR2 is FYNNEI in the germline V gene. Using reference TRBV2 and TRBJ2-1 for the parts outside the CDR3, the full variable domain is EPEVTQTPSHQVTQMGQEVILRCVPISNHLYFYWYRQILGQKVEFLVSFYNNEISEKSEIFDDQFSVERPDGSNFTLKIRSTKLEDSAMYFCASRGTSGSDEQFFGPGTRLTVL.

The chain carries TRBV9 and TRBJ1-6; the D is unclear. CDR1 is SGDLS, CDR2 YYNGEE, per germline. Trimming removed 7 bases at V and 0 bases at J, with 14 bases between. CDR3 length: 16 amino acids. This chain's CDR3 is CASGAPKGSYNSPLHF. The CDR3 region has the DNA TGTGCCAGCGGAGCGCCCAAAGGCTCCTATAATTCACCCCTCCACTTT.

This rearrangement joins TRBV15 to TRBJ2-7; TRBD1 matches 7 bases. The CDR3 length is 19 residues. J lost 2 bases, V lost 2 bases, and 18 bases had no gene match. Germline assignment: CDR1 LNHNV and CDR2 YYDKDF (reference sequence). CDR3 in DNA: TGTGCCACCAGCAGACGTGGGATGAGGGACAGAGGCCACCCCTACGAGCAGTACTTC. It translates to CATSRRGMRDRGHPYEQYF.

To note about this clone: The sample contains more than one DNA sequence encoding this CDR3. The V and J genes are TRBV5-1 and TRBJ1-1; weak D call: TRBD1 (5 bases). The CDR3 runs to 15 residues. The germline V gene encodes CDR1 SGHRS and CDR2 YFSETQ. V was trimmed by 0 bases and J by 3 bases, leaving 12 bases between them. The CDR3 here is CASSLVGGRDTEAFF. CDR3 nucleotides: TGCGCCAGCAGCTTGGTTGGGGGTAGGGACACTGAAGCTTTCTTT.

The J gene is TRBJ1-2, the V gene TRBV11-3; TRBD1 might be the D (5 bases). Germline V CDR1 and CDR2: SGHNT, YENEEA. The CDR3 runs 14 residues. V was trimmed by 1 base and J by 3 bases, leaving 9 bases between them. The CDR3 nucleotides read TGTGCCAGCAGCTTAGTCAGGGTTGACTATGGCTACACCTTC. Its translation is CASSLVRVDYGYTF.

This clone came up once. The V and J genes are TRBV4-1 and TRBJ1-1, with 7 bases that match TRBD1. The CDR3 spans 17 residues. Losses at the gene ends were 0 bases for V and 3 bases for J; bases not matched to a gene: 10. Germline values: CDR1 MGHRA, CDR2 YSYEKL. CDR3 coding DNA: TGCGCCAGCAGCCAAGATGGGCAGGGGGACCCTGACACTGAAGCTTTCTTT. Translating it yields CASSQDGQGDPDTEAFF.

This chain joins TRBV7-9 and TRBJ2-5; D may be TRBD1 (5 bases). Germline V gives CDR1 SEHNR, CDR2 FQNEAQ (reference sequence). With 3 bases removed from V and 4 bases from J, the gap between germline ends came to 9 bases. This CDR3 is built from 13 residues. This CDR3 reads CASSFAGRETQYF. CDR3 in DNA: TGTGCCAGCAGCTTTGCAGGGCGAGAGACCCAGTACTTC.

J is TRBJ2-2 and V is TRBV28; no clear D gene. The CDR3 has 12 amino acids. The germline gives CDR1 MDHEN, CDR2 SYDVKM. V was clipped by 9 bases and J by 6 bases, with 11 bases between them. The CDR3 sequence: CASDTGPGELFF. The CDR3 DNA is TGTGCCAGTGACACGGGTCCCGGGGAGCTGTTTTTT.

V usage is TRBV11-2 and J usage is TRBJ2-1, with D perhaps being TRBD1 or TRBD2 (5 bases each). The CDR3 is made up of 14 amino acids. The germline gives CDR1 SGHAT, CDR2 FQNNGV. The V end lost 0 bases, the J end lost 4 bases, and 7 bases lay between the germline ends. CDR3 sequence: CASSLEGVYNEQFF. CDR3 nucleotides: TGTGCCAGCAGCTTAGAGGGGGTATACAATGAGCAGTTCTTC.

V and J are TRBV7-6 and TRBJ2-2; possible D gene TRBD1, 5 bases. This CDR3 contains 20 residues. Germline values: CDR1 SGHVS, CDR2 FNYEAQ. V was clipped by 7 bases and J by 0 bases, with 27 bases between them. DNA for the CDR3: TGTGCCAGCACCTTTAGCAGGGATGAGCTACATTCCTCGAACACCGGGGAGCTGTTTTTT. Amino acids: CASTFSRDELHSSNTGELFF.

The chain couples TRBV15 to TRBJ2-7, with a weak D call TRBD1 (6 bases). The CDR3 loop spans 15 amino acids. The V end was cut by 3 bases, the J end by 2 bases, with 14 bases between. Germline-derived CDR1 and CDR2 are LNHNV and YYDKDF (reference sequence). The CDR3 nucleotides read TGTGCCACCAGCAGTCCTTGGCAGGGGACCTACGAGCAGTACTTC. Its translation: CATSSPWQGTYEQYF.

The chain uses TRBV30 and TRBJ2-7; D is unresolved. This CDR3 spans 13 amino acids. CDR1 and CDR2 from the germline V gene are GTSNPN and SVGIG (reference sequence). CDR3 region: CASSWAVAYEQYF. CDR3 in DNA: TGTGCGTCAAGCTGGGCGGTCGCCTACGAGCAGTACTTC.

The DNA for the CDR3 is TGTGCCAGCAGTTTTAGCCAGCGGCTCTACAATGAGCAGTTCTTC. This sequence encodes CASSFSQRLYNEQFF. The V call is TRBV27, the J call TRBJ2-1, with D possibly TRBD2 on 5 matching bases. Per the germline V gene, CDR1 is MNHEY and CDR2 is SMNVEV (reference sequence). V was shortened by 3 bases and J by 3 bases, with 12 bases between the two germline ends. The CDR3 length is 15 residues.

The chain is built from TRBV4-1 and TRBJ1-5; D is ambiguous. This CDR3 spans 14 amino acids. Trimming shortened V by 3 bases and J by 2 bases, and 8 bases separated the two germline ends. The V gene's germline CDR1 is MGHRA and CDR2 YSYEKL. The CDR3 protein is CASSHPLGNQPQHF. In DNA, the CDR3 is TGCGCCAGCAGCCACCCGTTGGGCAATCAGCCCCAGCATTTT.

In nucleotides, the CDR3 is TGTGCCAGCAGTGAACGGGGGACAGCTGATCAGCCCCAGCATTTT. Protein product: CASSERGTADQPQHF. This chain uses TRBV6-1 with TRBJ1-5; 7 positions agree with TRBD1. Germline V gene lookup returns CDR1 MNHNS and CDR2 SASEGT. This CDR3 comprises 15 residues. Trimming cost V 2 bases and J 5 bases; bases outside gene matches: 6.

This chain joins TRBV13 and TRBJ1-2; possible D gene TRBD1, 6 bases. Germline CDR1 reads PRHDT; CDR2 reads FYEKMQ (reference sequence). Trimming shortened V by 1 base and J by 3 bases, and 9 bases separated the two germline ends. The CDR3 covers 14 residues. CDR3 region: CASSLDREDYGYTF. In DNA form, the CDR3 reads TGTGCCAGCAGCTTAGACAGGGAGGACTATGGCTACACCTTC.

The CDR3 sequence is CASSGTPLEPSTSTDTQYF. Here the CDR3 DNA reads TGCGCCAGCAGTGGGACGCCGCTTGAACCTTCTACTAGCACAGATACGCAGTATTTT. The gene calls are TRBV10-1 and TRBJ2-3; D not certain. This CDR3 region has 19 residues. Germline CDR1 WNHNN, CDR2 SYGVQD (reference sequence). Trimming took off 4 bases at V and 0 bases at J, with 23 bases between the two ends.

This chain uses TRBV6-5 with TRBJ1-1, with a tentative D call TRBD1 (5 bases). The CDR3 consists of 13 residues. From germline, CDR1 is MNHEY and CDR2 SVGAGI. Deletions cut 2 bases from V and 5 bases from J, with 9 bases between. CDR3 in amino acids: CASSYHQGTEAFF. In nucleotides, the CDR3 is TGTGCCAGCAGTTACCATCAGGGTACTGAAGCTTTCTTT.

This clone was seen a few times. The chain employs TRBV27 and TRBJ1-1; D not resolved. Trimming left V 1 base short and J 6 bases short, with 9 bases between. This CDR3 is built from 13 residues. From germline, CDR1 is MNHEY and CDR2 SMNVEV (reference sequence). CDR3 DNA sequence: TGTGCCAGCAGTTTATTAAACCGGGCTGAAGCTTTCTTT. It codes for CASSLLNRAEAFF.

As regards this clone: This specimen includes other DNA sequences encoding the same CDR3. V is TRBV30 and J is TRBJ2-7, with D possibly TRBD2 on 6 matching bases. V shed 0 bases and J shed 2 bases, with 11 bases lying between them. CDR1 and CDR2 from the germline V gene are GTSNPN and SVGIG (reference sequence). The CDR3 loop spans 14 amino acids. CDR3 region: CAWSVSGGPYEQYF. The DNA of the CDR3 is TGTGCCTGGAGTGTATCCGGGGGTCCCTACGAGCAGTACTTC.

The J gene is TRBJ1-5, the V gene TRBV19; unclear D gene. Germline CDR1 is LNHDA and CDR2 is SQIVND (reference sequence). This CDR3 contains 11 residues. Trimming pared 9 bases from V and 4 bases from J, leaving 7 bases between. The CDR3 is CASGTNQPQHF. The CDR3 nucleotides read TGTGCCAGCGGAACTAATCAGCCCCAGCATTTT.

The chain is built from TRBV2 and TRBJ2-7; the D is unclear. Germline CDR1 and CDR2: SNHLY and FYNNEI. V shed 5 bases and J shed 5 bases, with 13 bases lying between them. The CDR3 is 13 residues long. The CDR3 spells CASSLRTRDEQYF. The CDR3 DNA follows: TGTGCCAGCAGTCTGCGGACGCGCGACGAGCAGTACTTC.

This chain joins TRBV7-9 and TRBJ2-2, with TRBD2 as a possible D gene (6 bases). CDR1 is SEHNR, CDR2 FQNEAQ, per germline (reference sequence). The V and J ends lost 8 bases and 1 base respectively, with 11 bases between them. There are 14 residues in the CDR3. The CDR3 nucleotides are TGTGCCAGCTCCCCGGGGGTGAACACCGGGGAGCTGTTTTTT. Residues: CASSPGVNTGELFF.